This T cell receptor (beta chain) was sequenced for a study of T cells after yellow fever vaccination. Study-level findings and limits: Post-booster reappearance was seen for most primary-vaccination clones (roughly 96% CD4, 75% to 90% CD8).

This clonotype was seen more than once but under ten times. Its specificity is unknown. Unmatched junction bases numbered 8, after V lost 3 bases and J lost 12 bases. CDR3 length: 14 residues. CDR1 is LGHNA and CDR2 is YSLEER in the germline V gene. TCRdb reanalysed the 5' RACE reads using MiXCR and keeps one entry per CDR3 protein. This table holds 100,000 to 150,000 distinct CDR3 sequences, 7.4% found once. The chain uses TRBV4-3 and TRBJ2-6; TRBD2 matches 7 bases. The source of this sequence is a man aged 18 to 30 who received the YFV17D yellow fever vaccine. The sample was CD4+ T cells sorted from PBMCs, taken roughly 10 days after the first yellow fever vaccination. As DNA, the CDR3 is TGCGCCAGCAGCCACGAGGCCAGGGAGGGCGTCCTGACTTTC. It yields the protein CASSHEAREGVLTF.